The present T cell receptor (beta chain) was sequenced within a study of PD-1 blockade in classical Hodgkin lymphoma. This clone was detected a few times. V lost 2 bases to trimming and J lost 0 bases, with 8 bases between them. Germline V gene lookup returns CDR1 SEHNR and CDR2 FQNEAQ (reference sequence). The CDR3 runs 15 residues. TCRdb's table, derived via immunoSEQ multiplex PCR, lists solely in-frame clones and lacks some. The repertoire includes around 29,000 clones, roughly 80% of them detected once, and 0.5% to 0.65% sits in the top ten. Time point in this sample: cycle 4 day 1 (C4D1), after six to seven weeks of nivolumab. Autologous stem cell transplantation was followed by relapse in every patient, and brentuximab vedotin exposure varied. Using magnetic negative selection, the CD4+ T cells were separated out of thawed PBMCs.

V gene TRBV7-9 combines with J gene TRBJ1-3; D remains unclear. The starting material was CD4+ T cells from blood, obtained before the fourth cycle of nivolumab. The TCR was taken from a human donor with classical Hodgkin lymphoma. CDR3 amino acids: CASSLYGSSGNTIYF. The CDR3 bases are TGTGCCAGCAGCTTATATGGCTCCTCTGGAAACACCATATATTTT.